A selection of T cell receptor beta chains follows, all from one sample in a study of T cell repertoires in ileal Crohn's disease. Method: immunoSEQ multiplex PCR; TCRdb's copy keeps in-frame clones and lacks some. The repertoire holds around 7,400 clones, with 84% as singletons. Sequencing used ileal tissue. The origin of the receptors is an adult with Crohn's disease. CDR3s include the opening cysteine and the closing phenylalanine or tryptophan. The D gene is left open where the match is weak. The listing skips clone size in some rows; elsewhere it reads once, few, many or a size class.

v_call: TRBV13; d_call: TRBD2; j_call: TRBJ2-2; clone_size: NA; cdr3_nt: TGTGCCAGCAGCTCAAGGACTAGCGGGAGGACGGCGGAGCTGTTTTTT; cdr3_aa: CASSSRTSGRTAELFF
v_call: TRBV29-1; d_call: NA; j_call: TRBJ2-7; clone_size: NA; cdr3_nt: TGCAGCGTTGAAGAGGGGGCCCCCTACGAGCAGTACTTC; cdr3_aa: CSVEEGAPYEQYF
v_call: TRBV6-1; d_call: NA; j_call: TRBJ2-2; clone_size: NA; cdr3_nt: TGTGCCAGCAGCTGGGGCAGGGCCAACACCGGGGAGCTGTTTTTT; cdr3_aa: CASSWGRANTGELFF
v_call: TRBV5-8; d_call: TRBD2; j_call: TRBJ2-7; clone_size: NA; cdr3_nt: TGTGCCAGCAGCTTGGCTCTAGCGGGAGCCCATTACTCACCCGGGCAGTACTTC; cdr3_aa: CASSLALAGAHYSPGQYF
v_call: TRBV11-2; d_call: TRBD1; j_call: TRBJ2-3; clone_size: few; cdr3_nt: TGTGCCAGCAGCTTAGGACAGGGGGCTAGCACAGATACGCAGTATTTT; cdr3_aa: CASSLGQGASTDTQYF
v_call: TRBV18; d_call: NA; j_call: TRBJ1-1; clone_size: NA; cdr3_nt: TGTGCCAGCTCACCAGAGGGTGCCACTGAAGCTTTCTTT; cdr3_aa: CASSPEGATEAFF
v_call: TRBV5-1; d_call: TRBD2; j_call: TRBJ2-7; clone_size: once; cdr3_nt: TGCGCCAGCAGCTCCGCTAGCGGGAGCTTCTACGAGCAGTACTTC; cdr3_aa: CASSSASGSFYEQYF
v_call: TRBV5-1; d_call: NA; j_call: TRBJ2-1; clone_size: NA; cdr3_nt: TGCGCCAGCAGATACGACTCCGCTGAGCAGTTCTTC; cdr3_aa: CASRYDSAEQFF
v_call: TRBV7-2; d_call: NA; j_call: TRBJ1-3; clone_size: NA; cdr3_nt: TGTGCCAGCACCCGTCCCACAGGACGTAGCACCATATATTTT; cdr3_aa: CASTRPTGRSTIYF
v_call: TRBV2; d_call: NA; j_call: TRBJ2-1; clone_size: once; cdr3_nt: TGTGCCCGCAGCTCCGGGACTGGGGTCGTGACTGAGCAGTTCTTC; cdr3_aa: CARSSGTGVVTEQFF
v_call: TRBV15; d_call: NA; j_call: TRBJ2-6; clone_size: NA; cdr3_nt: TGTGCCACCAGCAGGGACAACTCTGGGGCCAACGTCCTGACTTTC; cdr3_aa: CATSRDNSGANVLTF
v_call: TRBV19; d_call: NA; j_call: TRBJ2-3; clone_size: NA; cdr3_nt: TGTGCCAGTACTTACACAGATACGCAGTATTTT; cdr3_aa: CASTYTDTQYF
v_call: TRBV18; d_call: TRBD1; j_call: TRBJ1-1; clone_size: few; cdr3_nt: TGTGCCAGCTCACTCCTAGGGGGCGACACTGAAGCTTTCTTT; cdr3_aa: CASSLLGGDTEAFF
v_call: TRBV30; d_call: NA; j_call: TRBJ2-1; clone_size: NA; cdr3_nt: TGTGCCTGGAGTACAGGGTTTTCTCGCTCCTACAATGAGCAGTTCTTC; cdr3_aa: CAWSTGFSRSYNEQFF
v_call: TRBV19; d_call: TRBD1; j_call: TRBJ1-1; clone_size: few; cdr3_nt: TGTGCCAGTAGTCCCTGGGACAGTAACACTGAAGCTTTCTTT; cdr3_aa: CASSPWDSNTEAFF
v_call: TRBV5-8; d_call: NA; j_call: TRBJ1-2; clone_size: NA; cdr3_nt: TGTGCCAGCAGCTTAACGAGTCGGGGCTACACCTTC; cdr3_aa: CASSLTSRGYTF
v_call: TRBV11-2; d_call: TRBD1; j_call: TRBJ2-7; clone_size: NA; cdr3_nt: TGTGCCAGCAGCTCACGTTGGACAGGGGCATCCCCCTACGAGCAGTACTTC; cdr3_aa: CASSSRWTGASPYEQYF
v_call: TRBV6-1; d_call: TRBD2; j_call: TRBJ2-1; clone_size: NA; cdr3_nt: TGTGCCAGCCGGGAGGGACTAGCGAAACCCGATGAGCAGTTCTTC; cdr3_aa: CASREGLAKPDEQFF
v_call: TRBV5-8; d_call: TRBD1; j_call: TRBJ1-4; clone_size: NA; cdr3_nt: TGTGCCAGCAGCCCGCGACAGGGGAGGACACTGTTTTTT; cdr3_aa: CASSPRQGRTLFF
v_call: TRBV6-1; d_call: NA; j_call: TRBJ1-4; clone_size: NA; cdr3_nt: TGTGCCAGCAGTAGAGTCACTAATGAAAAACTGTTTTTT; cdr3_aa: CASSRVTNEKLFF
v_call: TRBV6-1; d_call: NA; j_call: TRBJ2-6; clone_size: once; cdr3_nt: TGTGCTTCACACCGCAGGAATGAGGGGGCCAACGTCCTGACTTTC; cdr3_aa: CASHRRNEGANVLTF
v_call: TRBV5-1; d_call: NA; j_call: TRBJ2-5; clone_size: NA; cdr3_nt: TGCGCCAGCAGACTTCTGACAGCACAAGAGACCCAGTACTTC; cdr3_aa: CASRLLTAQETQYF
v_call: TRBV9; d_call: TRBD2; j_call: TRBJ2-7; clone_size: NA; cdr3_nt: TGTGCCAGCAGCGTGGGACTAGCGGGAGACGAGCAGTACTTC; cdr3_aa: CASSVGLAGDEQYF
v_call: TRBV5-1; d_call: TRBD2; j_call: TRBJ2-7; clone_size: NA; cdr3_nt: TGCGCCAGCACTACGGCGGGAGGCTACGAGCAGTACTTC; cdr3_aa: CASTTAGGYEQYF
v_call: TRBV2; d_call: TRBD1; j_call: TRBJ2-2; clone_size: once; cdr3_nt: TGTGCCAGCAAGCGAACGGGACAGGGGAACGGGGAGCTGTTTTTT; cdr3_aa: CASKRTGQGNGELFF
v_call: TRBV7-6; d_call: NA; j_call: TRBJ2-1; clone_size: NA; cdr3_nt: TGTGCCAGCAGCCCCGGGTACATGAGTATCAATGAGCAGTTCTTC; cdr3_aa: CASSPGYMSINEQFF
v_call: TRBV25-1; d_call: TRBD2; j_call: TRBJ2-7; clone_size: NA; cdr3_nt: TGTGCCAGCAGTGGGTCCGGGACTAGCGGGGACGAGCAGTACTTC; cdr3_aa: CASSGSGTSGDEQYF
v_call: TRBV10-1; d_call: NA; j_call: TRBJ2-1; clone_size: NA; cdr3_nt: TGCGCCAGCAGTGAACCGGGACAACACAATGAGCAGTTCTTC; cdr3_aa: CASSEPGQHNEQFF
v_call: TRBV2; d_call: TRBD2; j_call: TRBJ2-1; clone_size: NA; cdr3_nt: TGTGCCAGCAGTGAAGGCGGGTTAGCGGGAGTATTCTCCTACAATGAGCAGTTCTTC; cdr3_aa: CASSEGGLAGVFSYNEQFF
v_call: TRBV27; d_call: NA; j_call: TRBJ2-1; clone_size: NA; cdr3_nt: TGTGCCAGCAGTTTATCGAGTTTGGAGGGAATTAAAAATGAGCAGTTCTTC; cdr3_aa: CASSLSSLEGIKNEQFF
v_call: TRBV6-1; d_call: NA; j_call: TRBJ2-1; clone_size: NA; cdr3_nt: TGTGCCAGCAGTGACCGGTTACAGAATGAGCAGTTCTTC; cdr3_aa: CASSDRLQNEQFF
v_call: TRBV15; d_call: NA; j_call: TRBJ2-1; clone_size: NA; cdr3_nt: TGTGCCACCAGCTTACCGACTAGCTCCTACAATGAGCAGTTCTTC; cdr3_aa: CATSLPTSSYNEQFF
v_call: TRBV10-1; d_call: NA; j_call: TRBJ1-1; clone_size: NA; cdr3_nt: TGCGCCAGCAGTGAGTCAAGGGGCGAAGCTTTCTTT; cdr3_aa: CASSESRGEAFF
v_call: TRBV7-9; d_call: NA; j_call: TRBJ1-1; clone_size: NA; cdr3_nt: TGTGCCACTTTATCGTCGGGGAGCTCGGAAGCTTTCTTT; cdr3_aa: CATLSSGSSEAFF
v_call: TRBV10-3; d_call: TRBD2; j_call: TRBJ2-1; clone_size: NA; cdr3_nt: TGTGCCATCAGTGAAGCTGCCGGGAGGCAGGAGCAGTTCTTC; cdr3_aa: CAISEAAGRQEQFF
v_call: TRBV5-1; d_call: TRBD2; j_call: TRBJ2-1; clone_size: NA; cdr3_nt: TGCGCCAGCAGCTCTAGCGGGAGGAACTCCTACAATGAGCAGTTCTTC; cdr3_aa: CASSSSGRNSYNEQFF
v_call: TRBV18; d_call: TRBD2; j_call: TRBJ2-1; clone_size: once; cdr3_nt: TGTGCCAGCTCACCAAGACTAGCGGGCTACAATGAGCAGTTCTTC; cdr3_aa: CASSPRLAGYNEQFF
v_call: TRBV6-1; d_call: TRBD2; j_call: TRBJ2-2; clone_size: once; cdr3_nt: TGTGCCAGCACGTTCAGCGGGAAGCCCGGGGAGCTGTTTTTT; cdr3_aa: CASTFSGKPGELFF
v_call: TRBV5-4; d_call: NA; j_call: TRBJ2-1; clone_size: NA; cdr3_nt: TGTGCCAGCAGCCCTGACCCCATTGAGGTGAAGAATGAGCAGTTCTTC; cdr3_aa: CASSPDPIEVKNEQFF
v_call: TRBV25-1; d_call: TRBD2; j_call: TRBJ2-1; clone_size: few; cdr3_nt: TGTGCCAGCAGTGAGACGGGAGGGCCATACAATGAGCAGTTCTTC; cdr3_aa: CASSETGGPYNEQFF
v_call: TRBV4-2; d_call: TRBD2; j_call: TRBJ2-1; clone_size: NA; cdr3_nt: TGTGCCAGCAGCCAAGATCTCTCTAGCGGGCTATACAATGAGCAGTTCTTC; cdr3_aa: CASSQDLSSGLYNEQFF
v_call: TRBV5-1; d_call: TRBD1; j_call: TRBJ2-2; clone_size: NA; cdr3_nt: TGCGCCAGCAGCGCGGGACAGGGGAACACCGGGGAGCTGTTTTTT; cdr3_aa: CASSAGQGNTGELFF
v_call: TRBV9; d_call: NA; j_call: TRBJ2-1; clone_size: NA; cdr3_nt: TGTGCCAGCAGCCCCCACATGGCGGGCTTAAATGAGCAGTTCTTC; cdr3_aa: CASSPHMAGLNEQFF
v_call: TRBV5-5; d_call: NA; j_call: TRBJ2-7; clone_size: NA; cdr3_nt: TGTGCCAGCAGCTTGGACAGGGCCTACGAGCAGTACTTC; cdr3_aa: CASSLDRAYEQYF
v_call: TRBV20-1; d_call: NA; j_call: TRBJ1-2; clone_size: NA; cdr3_nt: TGCAGTGCTAGAGTCTACTATGGCTACACCTTC; cdr3_aa: CSARVYYGYTF
v_call: TRBV21-1; d_call: NA; j_call: TRBJ2-7; clone_size: NA; cdr3_nt: TGTGCCAGCAGCACCGGAGACGCCCGCTCCTACGAGCAGTACTTC; cdr3_aa: CASSTGDARSYEQYF
v_call: TRBV5-1; d_call: TRBD2; j_call: TRBJ2-5; clone_size: NA; cdr3_nt: TGCGCCAGCAGCTTGGAAGCTAGCGGGAACGGAGAGACCCAGTACTTC; cdr3_aa: CASSLEASGNGETQYF
v_call: TRBV10-3; d_call: TRBD2; j_call: TRBJ2-1; clone_size: NA; cdr3_nt: TGTGCCACGACTAGCGAGGGCTCCTACAATGAGCAGTTCTTC; cdr3_aa: CATTSEGSYNEQFF
v_call: TRBV5-1; d_call: NA; j_call: TRBJ2-1; clone_size: NA; cdr3_nt: TGCGCCAGCAGTTATCAGGGGGGTAGCGACAATGAGCAGTTCTTC; cdr3_aa: CASSYQGGSDNEQFF
v_call: TRBV7-9; d_call: TRBD1; j_call: TRBJ1-2; clone_size: NA; cdr3_nt: TGTGCCAGCAGCTCTTACGACAGGGGGCAGGGTGGCTACACCTTC; cdr3_aa: CASSSYDRGQGGYTF
v_call: TRBV11-2; d_call: TRBD1; j_call: TRBJ1-1; clone_size: NA; cdr3_nt: TGTGCCAGCAGCTTAGCAGACAGGGGAGGGACTGAAGCTTTCTTT; cdr3_aa: CASSLADRGGTEAFF
v_call: TRBV28; d_call: TRBD1; j_call: TRBJ1-2; clone_size: NA; cdr3_nt: TGTGCCAGCAGTTTAAACAGGGGCTATGGCTACACCTTC; cdr3_aa: CASSLNRGYGYTF